The T cell receptor beta chain under discussion was sequenced for a study of read filtering for tumor transcriptome and immune sequencing. Whole-study context: After DNase treatment, RNA was made into whole-transcriptome libraries. The study's findings and limits: About 81.9% of IR-seq clonotypes had a single read, yet these held roughly 3.8% of reads.

This library used 300 to 500 ng RNA and molecular barcoded adaptors spanning alpha/delta and beta/gamma chains. TCRdb itself ran the reads through MiXCR, one entry per CDR3 protein. The sample lists 48,000 or so distinct CDR3 sequences, roughly a fifth occurring once. On this clonotype: As yet, its antigen is unknown. Given a much more abundant clone one base away, this may be a read error. It is likely a read error, because the conserved phenylalanine at the end of the CDR3 is missing.

Sampling of bone marrow took place during active disease in every patient. The CDR3 runs to 14 residues. V was trimmed by 8 bases and J by 2 bases, leaving 14 bases between them. Germline-derived CDR1 and CDR2 are MNHEY and SVGAGI. The receptor was isolated from a donor over 35 with multiple myeloma. The V gene is TRBV6-5, the J gene TRBJ2-3; tentatively, D is TRBD1 or TRBD2 (5 bases each). Sequencing was performed on a population of CD138-negative cells sorted from bone marrow. The CDR3: CASRTVGATDTQYS. The CDR3 coding sequence is TGTGCCAGCCGGACGGTCGGGGCCACAGATACGCAGTATTCT.